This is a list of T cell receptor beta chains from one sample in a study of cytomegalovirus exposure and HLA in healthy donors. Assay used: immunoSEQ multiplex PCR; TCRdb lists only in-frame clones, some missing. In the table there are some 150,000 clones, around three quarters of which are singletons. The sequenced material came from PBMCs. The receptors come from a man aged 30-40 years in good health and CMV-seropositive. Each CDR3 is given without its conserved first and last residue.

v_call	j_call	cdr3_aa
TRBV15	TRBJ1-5	ATSRAAGTGLNQPQH
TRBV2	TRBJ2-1	ASGDRGYEQF
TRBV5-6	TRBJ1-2	ASSAGDYGYT
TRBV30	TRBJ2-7	AWSVGQTYEQY
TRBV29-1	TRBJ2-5	SVAENQETQY
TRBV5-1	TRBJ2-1	ASSKGLAGGPSYNEQF
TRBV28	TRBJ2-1	ASSTPGQGVNEQF
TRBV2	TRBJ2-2	ASRGPVPTGELF
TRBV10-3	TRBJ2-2	AASGTGDTGELF
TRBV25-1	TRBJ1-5	ASSSRDNQPQH